The rows below give T cell receptor beta chains drawn from one sample of a study of T-cell reconstitution after alpha-beta-depleted transplantation in children. TCRdb analysed the PCR reads with MiXCR anew, one entry per CDR3 protein. Among about 980,000 distinct CDR3 sequences, 25% to 30% were seen once, and the ten largest hold about 28%. The specimen comprised PBMCs, mostly from graft donor cells, sampled 360 days after TCRalphabeta/CD19-depleted stem cell transplant. The receptors here all came from a boy in the first two years of life who had a stem cell transplant for SCID, so the T cells may come from the graft donor. The conserved cysteine and the conserved F or W are not part of the CDR3 here.

>TRBV6-5|12|TRBJ1-5
ASSFIQGGQPQH
>TRBV20-1|12|TRBJ1-2
SARSGATSNGYT
>TRBV12-3/TRBV12-4|17|TRBJ2-5
ASSLQGAIAGGYQETQY
>TRBV27|12|TRBJ2-2
ASSLDVSSGELF
>TRBV12-3/TRBV12-4|13|TRBJ2-1
ASSETVLSYNEQF
>TRBV20-1|12|TRBJ2-7
SVGWGLAGYEQY
>TRBV28|13|TRBJ2-2
ASTTGLWYTGELF
>TRBV7-2|12|TRBJ2-3
ASSWGSGTDTQY
>TRBV12-3/TRBV12-4|14|TRBJ1-3
ASRPYVSNSGNTIY
>TRBV5-1|13|TRBJ1-1
ASIIGGRVSTEAF
>TRBV20-1|12|TRBJ1-5
SAREAQSVQPQH
>TRBV7-2|14|TRBJ2-5
ASSSTPTRGSETQY
>TRBV7-8|14|TRBJ2-3
ASSLQSNLAGDTQY
>TRBV29-1|10|TRBJ1-2
SVQQEVRGYT
>TRBV5-6|11|TRBJ2-1
ASSLGDVGKEF
>TRBV7-6|12|TRBJ2-7
ASSLGSGSYEQY
>TRBV5-1|12|TRBJ2-7
ASGRSRETYEQY
>TRBV9|11|TRBJ2-2
ASSVDPTGELF
>TRBV15|14|TRBJ1-3
ATSTTAGDIGNTIY
>TRBV4-1|14|TRBJ2-2
ASSPSLSGWTGELF
>TRBV4-3|12|TRBJ1-1
ASSQKQGRTEAF
>TRBV5-1|13|TRBJ1-5
ASSPTGRGNQPQH
>TRBV4-3|12|TRBJ2-3
ASSQDRREDTQY
>TRBV7-2|10|TRBJ2-2
ASSPLAQELF
>TRBV6-6|9|TRBJ2-1
ASRRGGEQF
>TRBV27|12|TRBJ2-2
ASSLYTNTGELF
>TRBV5-1|18|TRBJ2-5
ASSLVAGGAGLLEGETQY
>TRBV12-3/TRBV12-4|12|TRBJ2-1
ASRPLGGANEQF
>TRBV20-1|12|TRBJ1-1
SANRATPNTEAF
>TRBV28|11|TRBJ1-2
ASSLASGDGYT
>TRBV27|12|TRBJ2-7
ASRNRGPSGEQY
>TRBV4-3|12|TRBJ1-5
ASSQGAENQPQH
>TRBV6-1|13|TRBJ1-4
ASSKDRATNEKLF
>TRBV10-3|14|TRBJ2-2
AISEGQGRGTGELF
>TRBV5-5|12|TRBJ1-4
ASSPRQGSEKLF
>TRBV12-3/TRBV12-4|13|TRBJ2-1
ASSPAGTGSSQPF
>TRBV2|12|TRBJ2-3
ASWGGTSTDTQY
>TRBV6-5|11|TRBJ1-2
ASSYWGAGGYT
>TRBV5-1|13|TRBJ2-7
ASSLGQGMTYEQY
>TRBV5-1|13|TRBJ2-3
ASSGLAGMVDTQY
>TRBV5-1|13|TRBJ2-7
ASSWGTGITYEQY
>TRBV9|11|TRBJ1-1
ASSVVSNTEAF
>TRBV4-1|12|TRBJ1-1
ASSQIGPNTEAF
>TRBV6-1|15|TRBJ1-5
ASRPGTGYFPNQPQH
>TRBV20-1|12|TRBJ2-5
SARSDRPRETQY
>TRBV7-3|15|TRBJ2-1
ASSLYSAAGRYNEQF
>TRBV5-5|12|TRBJ2-7
ASRARGQGYEQY
>TRBV20-1|13|TRBJ2-5
SASNPGQGVETQY
>TRBV5-1|12|TRBJ2-1
ASSPGPQLGEQF
>TRBV4-2|16|TRBJ2-4
ASSQERSRAGGGNIQY
>TRBV7-2|13|TRBJ1-1
ASSSRTGTSTEAF
>TRBV7-9|14|TRBJ2-1
ASSLEDRGPYNEQF
>TRBV9|12|TRBJ1-2
ASTGRGTNYGYT
>TRBV20-1|10|TRBJ2-1
AQQGAYDEQF
>TRBV10-3|14|TRBJ1-1
AIKGRRGLKNTEAF
>TRBV7-9|13|TRBJ2-2
ASSRGHGTTGELF
>TRBV7-9|12|TRBJ1-5
ASSLEHPNQPQH
>TRBV4-1|14|TRBJ2-2
ASSHPGGLDTGELF
>TRBV12-3/TRBV12-4|17|TRBJ2-6
AIPLFRQTALSGANVLT
>TRBV6-1|12|TRBJ2-5
ASSPGTGLQTQY